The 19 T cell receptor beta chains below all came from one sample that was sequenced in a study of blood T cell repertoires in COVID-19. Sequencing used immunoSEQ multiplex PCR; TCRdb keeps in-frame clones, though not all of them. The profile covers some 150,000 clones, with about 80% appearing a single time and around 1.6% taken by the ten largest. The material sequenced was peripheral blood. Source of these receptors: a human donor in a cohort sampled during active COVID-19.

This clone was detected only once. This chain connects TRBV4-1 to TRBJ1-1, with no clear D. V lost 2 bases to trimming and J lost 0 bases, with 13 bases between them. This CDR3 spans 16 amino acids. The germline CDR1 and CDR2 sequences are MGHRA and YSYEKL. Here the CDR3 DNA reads TGCGCCAGCAGCCAAAATTGGGCCTCCATGAACACTGAAGCTTTCTTT. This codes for CASSQNWASMNTEAFF.

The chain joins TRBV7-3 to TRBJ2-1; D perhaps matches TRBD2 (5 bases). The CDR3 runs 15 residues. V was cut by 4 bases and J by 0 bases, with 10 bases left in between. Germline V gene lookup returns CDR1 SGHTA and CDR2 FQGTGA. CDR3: CASSWTGDSYNEQFF. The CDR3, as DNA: TGTGCCAGCAGCTGGACTGGCGACTCCTACAATGAGCAGTTCTTC. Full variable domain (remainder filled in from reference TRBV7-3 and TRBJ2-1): GAGVSQTPSNKVTEKGKYVELRCDPISGHTALYWYRQSLGQGPEFLIYFQGTGAADDSGLPNDRFFAVRPEGSVSTLKIQRTERGDSAVYLCASSWTGDSYNEQFFGPGTRLTVL.

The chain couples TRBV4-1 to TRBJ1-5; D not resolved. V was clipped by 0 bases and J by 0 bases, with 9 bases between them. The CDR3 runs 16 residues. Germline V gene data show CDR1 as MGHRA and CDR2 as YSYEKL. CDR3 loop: CASSQDWRNSNQPQHF. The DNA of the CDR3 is TGCGCCAGCAGCCAAGATTGGAGGAATAGCAATCAGCCCCAGCATTTT.

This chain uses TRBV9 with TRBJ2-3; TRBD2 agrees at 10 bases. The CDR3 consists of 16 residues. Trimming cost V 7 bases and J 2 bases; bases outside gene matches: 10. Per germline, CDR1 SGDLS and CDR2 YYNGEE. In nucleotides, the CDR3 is TGTGCCAGCGCAACCGGGACTAGCGTTATCACAGATACGCAGTATTTT. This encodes CASATGTSVITDTQYF. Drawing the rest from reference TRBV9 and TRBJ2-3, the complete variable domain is DSGVTQTPKHLITATGQRVTLRCSPRSGDLSVYWYQQSLDQGLQFLIQYYNGEERAKGNILERFSAQQFPDLHSELNLSSLELGDSALYFCASATGTSVITDTQYFGPGTRLTVL.

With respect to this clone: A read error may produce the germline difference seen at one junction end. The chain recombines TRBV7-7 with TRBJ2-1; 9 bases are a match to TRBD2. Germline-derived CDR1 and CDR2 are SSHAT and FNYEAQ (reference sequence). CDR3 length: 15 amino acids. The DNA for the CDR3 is TGTGCTAGCAGCTTAGGCGGGAGGGCCCTCGATGAGCAGTTCTTC. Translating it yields CASSLGGRALDEQFF.

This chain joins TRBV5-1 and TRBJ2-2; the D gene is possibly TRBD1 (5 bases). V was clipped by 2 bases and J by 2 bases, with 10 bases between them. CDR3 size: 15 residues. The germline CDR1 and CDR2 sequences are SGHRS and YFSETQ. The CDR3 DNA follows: TGCGCCAGCAGCTTTAGGGGATTCAACACCGGGGAGCTGTTTTTT. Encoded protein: CASSFRGFNTGELFF.

This CDR3 is CASSFGGLRSDTQYF. The CDR3, as DNA: TGTGCCAGCAGCTTTGGAGGGCTGAGGTCAGATACGCAGTATTTT. The chain recombines TRBV11-2 with TRBJ2-3; D is possibly TRBD2 (6 bases). Germline assignment: CDR1 SGHAT and CDR2 FQNNGV. Trimming cost V 3 bases and J 4 bases, with 14 bases left between them. CDR3 length: 15 residues.

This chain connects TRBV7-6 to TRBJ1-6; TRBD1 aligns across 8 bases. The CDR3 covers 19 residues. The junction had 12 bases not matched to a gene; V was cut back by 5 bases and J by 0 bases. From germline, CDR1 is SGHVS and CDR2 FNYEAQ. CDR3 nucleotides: TGTGCCAGCAGCCTAAGACAGGGGAGGCCGAGCTCCTATAATTCACCCCTCCACTTT. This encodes CASSLRQGRPSSYNSPLHF.

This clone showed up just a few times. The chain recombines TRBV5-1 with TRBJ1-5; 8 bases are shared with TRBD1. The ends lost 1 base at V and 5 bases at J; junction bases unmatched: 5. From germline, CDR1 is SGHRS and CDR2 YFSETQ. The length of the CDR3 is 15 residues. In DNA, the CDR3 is TGCGCCAGCAGCTTGCTGGGACAGGAGTATCAGCCCCAGCATTTT. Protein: CASSLLGQEYQPQHF.

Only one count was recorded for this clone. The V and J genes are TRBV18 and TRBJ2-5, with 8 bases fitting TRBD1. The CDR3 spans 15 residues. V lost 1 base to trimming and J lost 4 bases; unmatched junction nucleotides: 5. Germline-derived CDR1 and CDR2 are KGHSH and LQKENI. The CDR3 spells CASSPRGTGGETQYF. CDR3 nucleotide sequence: TGTGCCAGCTCACCACGCGGGACAGGAGGAGAGACCCAGTACTTC.

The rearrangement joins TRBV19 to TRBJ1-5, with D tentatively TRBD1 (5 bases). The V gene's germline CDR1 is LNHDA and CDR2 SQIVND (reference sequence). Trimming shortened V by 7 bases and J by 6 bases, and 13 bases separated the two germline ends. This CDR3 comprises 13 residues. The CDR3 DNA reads TGTGCCAGTAAAGACAGTCCTCTTCAGCCCCAGCATTTT. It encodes CASKDSPLQPQHF.

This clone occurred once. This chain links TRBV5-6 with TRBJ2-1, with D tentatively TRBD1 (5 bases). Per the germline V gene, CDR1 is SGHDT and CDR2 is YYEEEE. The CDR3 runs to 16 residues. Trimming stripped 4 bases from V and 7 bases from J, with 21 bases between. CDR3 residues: CASSGAGRPARNEQFF. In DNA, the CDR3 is TGTGCCAGCAGCGGGGCCGGGCGGCCCGCGAGGAATGAGCAGTTCTTC.

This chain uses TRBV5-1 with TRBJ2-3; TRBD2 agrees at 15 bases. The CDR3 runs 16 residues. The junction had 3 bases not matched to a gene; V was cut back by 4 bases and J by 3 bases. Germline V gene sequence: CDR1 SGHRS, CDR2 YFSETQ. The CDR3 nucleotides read TGCGCCAGCAGCACCGGGACTAGCGGGAGGACAGATACGCAGTATTTT. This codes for CASSTGTSGRTDTQYF.

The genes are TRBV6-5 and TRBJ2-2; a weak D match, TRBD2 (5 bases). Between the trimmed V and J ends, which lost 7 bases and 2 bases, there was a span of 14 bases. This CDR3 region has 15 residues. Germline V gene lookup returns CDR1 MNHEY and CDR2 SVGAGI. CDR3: CASKERLLNTGELFF. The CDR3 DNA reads TGTGCCAGCAAGGAGCGGCTGTTAAACACCGGGGAGCTGTTTTTT.

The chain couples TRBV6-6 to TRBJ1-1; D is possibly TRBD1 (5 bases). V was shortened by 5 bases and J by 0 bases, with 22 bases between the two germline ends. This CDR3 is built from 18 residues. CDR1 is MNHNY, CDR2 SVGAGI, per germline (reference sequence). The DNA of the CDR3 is TGTGCCAGCAGTCACAGGTCCCCTGTGGCCTATATGAACACTGAAGCTTTCTTT. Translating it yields CASSHRSPVAYMNTEAFF.

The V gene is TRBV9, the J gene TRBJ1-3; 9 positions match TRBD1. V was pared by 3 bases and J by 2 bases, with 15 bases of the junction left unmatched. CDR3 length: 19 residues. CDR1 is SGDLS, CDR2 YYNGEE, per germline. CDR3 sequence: CASSAWRTGDGYAGNTIYF. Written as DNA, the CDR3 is TGTGCCAGCAGCGCCTGGAGGACAGGGGATGGTTATGCTGGAAACACCATATATTTT.

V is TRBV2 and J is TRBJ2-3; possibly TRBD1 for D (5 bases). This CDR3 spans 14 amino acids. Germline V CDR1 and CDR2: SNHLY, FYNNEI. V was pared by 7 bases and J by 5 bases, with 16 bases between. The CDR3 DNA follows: TGTGCCAGCAAGGGGCTTCGGGTCGGAGATACGCAGTATTTT. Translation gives CASKGLRVGDTQYF.

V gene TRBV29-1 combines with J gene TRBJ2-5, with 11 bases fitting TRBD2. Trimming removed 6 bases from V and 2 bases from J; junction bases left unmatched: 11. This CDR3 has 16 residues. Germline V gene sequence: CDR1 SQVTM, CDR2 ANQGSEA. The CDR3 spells CSVRLAGRSRQETQYF. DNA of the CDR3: TGCAGCGTCCGACTAGCGGGAAGGTCGAGGCAAGAGACCCAGTACTTC.

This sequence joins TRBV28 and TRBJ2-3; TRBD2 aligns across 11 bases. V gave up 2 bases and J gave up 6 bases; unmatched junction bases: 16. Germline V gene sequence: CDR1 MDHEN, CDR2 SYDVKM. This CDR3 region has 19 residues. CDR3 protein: CASSLGLAGGSLGRDTQYF. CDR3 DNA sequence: TGTGCCAGCAGTTTAGGCCTAGCGGGAGGATCCCTTGGACGTGATACGCAGTATTTT.